Sequencing of this TCR beta chain was carried out in a study of graft-versus-host responses after intestinal transplantation. The wider study: Grafts that recipients had were multivisceral, liver-intestinal, or isolated intestinal transplants.

Sequencing used immunoSEQ multiplex PCR; TCRdb keeps in-frame clones, though not all of them. The sample holds approximately 130,000 clones, approximately 94% seen once. Points on this clone: No antigen is known for it.

The source is a human donor who received an intestinal transplant. This sample comprised unstimulated CD4+ T cells sorted from spleen or lymph node cells, obtained before intestinal transplant.

CDR3: CASGRGGRETQYF. DNA for the CDR3: TGTGCCAGCGGGCGGGGGGGGCGGGAGACCCAGTACTTC. The chain uses TRBV2 and TRBJ2-5; 9 nucleotides agree with TRBD2. The length of the CDR3 is 13 residues. Unmatched junction bases numbered 6, after V lost 8 bases and J lost 5 bases. CDR1 is SNHLY, CDR2 FYNNEI, per germline. Drawing the rest from reference TRBV2 and TRBJ2-5, the complete variable domain is EPEVTQTPSHQVTQMGQEVILRCVPISNHLYFYWYRQILGQKVEFLVSFYNNEISEKSEIFDDQFSVERPDGSNFTLKIRSTKLEDSAMYFCASGRGGRETQYFGPGTRLLVL.